Each of the 11 T cell receptor beta chains below was sequenced from the same sample in a study of blood T cell repertoires in COVID-19. Profiled with immunoSEQ multiplex PCR; TCRdb holds only in-frame clones, not every one. The repertoire holds 290,000 or so clones, with more than 75% as singletons. The specimen was PBMCs or T cells enriched from blood (not recorded which). These receptors were collected from a woman aged 18-29 years who had recovered from COVID-19.

The chain has TRBV29-1 and TRBJ1-2; TRBD1 matches at 9 bases. The CDR3 is 13 residues long. The J segment lost 4 bases and the V segment lost 3 bases, leaving 3 bases of the junction unmatched. The germline CDR1 and CDR2 sequences are SQVTM and ANQGSEA. CDR3 residues: CSVEDRGSYGYTF. The CDR3 region has the DNA TGCAGCGTTGAGGACAGGGGCAGCTATGGCTACACCTTC.

There are a few counts of this clone. V and J are TRBV19 and TRBJ2-7, with 11 positions matching TRBD2. CDR1 and CDR2 (germline): LNHDA, SQIVND (reference sequence). This CDR3 comprises 16 residues. The V segment lost 6 bases and the J segment 6 bases; nucleotides outside the gene matches: 13. The CDR3: CASRSGTSGRLGEQYF. In nucleotides, the CDR3 is TGTGCCAGTAGAAGTGGGACTAGCGGCCGCCTCGGCGAGCAGTACTTC. Using reference TRBV19 and TRBJ2-7 for the parts outside the CDR3, the full variable domain is DGGITQSPKYLFRKEGQNVTLSCEQNLNHDAMYWYRQDPGQGLRLIYYSQIVNDFQKGDIAEGYSVSREKKESFPLTVTSAQKNPTAFYLCASRSGTSGRLGEQYFGPGTRLTVT.

The chain links TRBV6-4 to TRBJ2-3, with 10 bases lining up with TRBD2. The germline V gene has CDR1 MRHNA and CDR2 SNTAGT. V was clipped by 2 bases and J by 4 bases; unmatched bases: 6. This CDR3 contains 16 residues. The CDR3 spells CASSDVAGGIADTQYF. CDR3 DNA: TGTGCCAGCAGTGACGTAGCGGGAGGAATAGCAGATACGCAGTATTTT.

The chain joins TRBV23-1 to TRBJ2-2, with D possibly TRBD1 on 5 matching bases. TRBV23-1 is identified as an open reading frame with a role that is uncertain. The CDR3 length is 14 residues. Trimming removed 0 bases at V and 6 bases at J, with 8 bases between. The CDR3 DNA reads as TGCGCCAGCAGTCAATCTACGACAGCCGGGGAGCTGTTTTTT. It encodes CASSQSTTAGELFF.

This clone was found a few times. This chain joins TRBV30 and TRBJ2-7; the match to TRBD2 covers 9 bases. The ends lost 2 bases at V and 5 bases at J; junction bases unmatched: 7. Germline V gives CDR1 GTSNPN, CDR2 SVGIG (reference sequence). The CDR3 sequence is 14 residues long. Here the CDR3 reads CAWSSGTSRHEQYF. The CDR3 nucleotides are TGTGCCTGGAGTTCCGGGACTAGCAGGCACGAGCAGTACTTC.

The chain is built from TRBV5-1 and TRBJ2-5, with a tentative D call TRBD1 (6 bases). Germline CDR1 is SGHRS and CDR2 is YFSETQ. This CDR3 comprises 16 residues. V was shortened by 0 bases and J by 2 bases, with 14 bases between the two germline ends. CDR3 nucleotides: TGCGCCAGCAGCTTGGCCCAGGGGTTAGGGCAAGAGACCCAGTACTTC. Amino acid sequence: CASSLAQGLGQETQYF.

The V call is TRBV5-6, the J call TRBJ2-7; D is ambiguous. CDR3 length equals 11 residues. With 4 bases removed from V and 3 bases from J, the gap between germline ends came to 5 bases. Germline V gene data show CDR1 as SGHDT and CDR2 as YYEEEE. The CDR3 loop reads CASSLYYEQYF. CDR3 DNA: TGTGCCAGCAGCCTATACTACGAGCAGTACTTC.

The V and J genes are TRBV5-4 and TRBJ2-3; no firm D call. This CDR3 comprises 14 residues. Germline-derived CDR1 and CDR2 are SGHNT and YYREEE (reference sequence). V gave up 0 bases and J gave up 1 base, with 6 bases separating them. In DNA form, the CDR3 reads TGTGCCAGCAGCTTGGAGCTCGGCACAGATACGCAGTATTTT. It codes for CASSLELGTDTQYF.

The chain employs TRBV6-4 and TRBJ1-2; D is perhaps TRBD1 (6 bases). The CDR3 runs 16 residues. Germline-derived CDR1 and CDR2 are MRHNA and SNTAGT. Between the trimmed V and J ends, which lost 2 bases and 8 bases, there was a span of 21 bases. The CDR3 sequence is CASSDTGGGGGLGYTF. The CDR3 DNA reads as TGTGCCAGCAGTGACACCGGGGGCGGGGGAGGGTTGGGCTACACCTTC.

V and J are TRBV3-1 (or the pseudogene TRBV3-2) and TRBJ2-7; the match to TRBD2 covers 10 bases. This CDR3 has 16 amino acids. The germline CDR1 and CDR2 sequences are LGHDT and YNNKEL (reference sequence). Trimming took 1 base from V and 4 from J; bases not matched to a gene: 7. For the CDR3, the DNA is TGTGCCAGCAGCCAAGCCCTTGGACTAGCGGTTTACGAGCAGTACTTC. This encodes CASSQALGLAVYEQYF.

This rearrangement joins TRBV7-9 to TRBJ1-2; 12 nucleotides align to TRBD1. The V gene end was trimmed by 5 bases and the J gene end by 2 bases; junction bases not matched to a gene: 6. There are 16 residues in the CDR3. CDR1 and CDR2 (germline): SEHNR, FQNEAQ (reference sequence). The CDR3 nucleotides are TGTGCCAGCAGCCCAGGGACAGGGGGCGAGAACTATGGCTACACCTTC. Its protein is CASSPGTGGENYGYTF.